This T cell receptor (beta chain) was identified during a study of TIL therapy for anti-PD-1-resistant metastatic lung cancer. Study-wide context: Tumors had a median PD-L1 proportion score of around 6%. Most patients had lung adenocarcinoma. Tumors carried a median approximately 1.6 non-synonymous mutations per megabase.

The CDR3 spans 13 residues. Study outcomes and limitations: Many TIL product clones were absent from baseline tumor, suggesting clonal contraction.

Time point meaning: pre-treatment sample, taken before nivolumab and TIL therapy. Pleural nodules or supraclavicular lymph nodes made up most of the excised metastases sampled. The immunoSEQ assay was v3. The table came from immunoSEQ multiplex PCR; TCRdb's copy has only in-frame clones and leaves some out. The repertoire includes more than 9,000 clones, 76% of them detected once, and over 9.5% sits in the top ten. In regard to this clone: Its target is unknown.

The chain links TRBV21-1 to TRBJ2-5. TRBV21-1 is a listed pseudogene. The material was tumor tissue, obtained at baseline. The receptor's source is a person between 25 and 80 years old with non-small cell lung cancer. CDR3 sequence reads: CASSSRQLRDPNF. Here the CDR3 DNA reads TGTGCCAGCAGCTCCCGACAGTTGAGGGACCCAAACTTC.